The clone carrying this T cell receptor beta chain was seen ten or more times. Its antigen is unknown. Germline V gene sequence: CDR1 SGHRS, CDR2 YFSETQ. The V and J ends lost 4 bases and 2 bases, in that order; junction bases with no gene match: 9. This CDR3 has 17 residues. These data are taken from a study of early T cells in non-severe SARS-CoV-2 infection. Broader study findings: CD4 and private specificities were missed by VDJdb matching, which favored anti-spike CD8 responses.

TCRdb used MiXCR to reprocess the 5' RACE reads, holding one entry per CDR3 protein. The sample carries around 70,000 distinct CDR3 sequences, about 12% recorded once. This clonotype was obtained from an adult who was a healthcare worker with PCR-confirmed SARS-CoV-2 infection or an uninfected control (not recorded which). The rearrangement links TRBV5-1 to TRBJ2-2; 9 nucleotides agree with TRBD1. Sequencing was done on a sample of whole blood. The CDR3 bases are TGCGCCAGCAGCCCGGGGACAGGGAAGATTAACACCGGGGAGCTGTTTTTT. Translating gives CASSPGTGKINTGELFF.